One sample yielded the 5 T cell receptor beta chains listed below, sequenced in a study of OX40 agonist ivuxolimab in advanced cancers. Generated by immunoSEQ multiplex PCR, the TCRdb table keeps only in-frame clones and is missing some. This sample has 60,000 or so clones, with 70% to 90% found just once. The sequences come from CD4+ or CD8+ T cells sorted from blood, collected in a trial of the OX40 agonist ivuxolimab. Every receptor here comes from an adult with an advanced solid tumor such as melanoma, head and neck, liver or kidney cancer.

The chain recombines TRBV6-5 with TRBJ1-4; TRBD1 matches 8 bases. From germline, CDR1 is MNHEY and CDR2 SVGAGI. CDR3 size: 14 residues. The J segment lost 8 bases and the V segment lost 5 bases, leaving 7 bases of the junction unmatched. Here the CDR3 reads CASSRGQGYEKLFF. DNA of the CDR3: TGTGCCAGCAGTCGCGGACAGGGTTACGAAAAACTGTTTTTT.

The J gene is TRBJ2-7, the V gene TRBV5-1; no definite D call. CDR3 length: 15 amino acids. In germline, CDR1 is SGHRS, CDR2 YFSETQ. The V gene lost 0 bases and the J gene lost 0 bases, with 10 bases spanning the gap. CDR3 bases: TGCGCCAGCAGCTTGGGGGTCCAGGTCTCCTACGAGCAGTACTTC. Translation gives CASSLGVQVSYEQYF.

The table lists this clone with a few counts. V usage is TRBV18 and J usage is TRBJ2-5; no definite D call. V shed 3 bases and J shed 5 bases, with 13 bases lying between them. The length of the CDR3 is 14 residues. Germline CDR1 and CDR2: KGHSH and LQKENI. In DNA, the CDR3 is TGTGCCAGCTCACCCCCTGCCCTGGTGGAGACCCAGTACTTC. Its translation: CASSPPALVETQYF. The complete variable domain, with remaining parts taken from reference TRBV18 and TRBJ2-5, reads NAGVMQNPRHLVRRRGQEARLRCSPMKGHSHVYWYRQLPEEGLKFMVYLQKENIIDESGMPKERFSAEFPKEGPSILRIQQVVRGDSAAYFCASSPPALVETQYFGPGTRLLVL.

The chain links TRBV4-1 to TRBJ2-7; 8 positions agree with TRBD2. Looked up from germline, CDR1 is MGHRA and CDR2 is YSYEKL. V lost 4 bases, J lost 6 bases, and 8 bases stayed unmatched. The CDR3 runs to 14 residues. The CDR3 sequence is CASSPRGAGVEQYF. The CDR3 DNA reads as TGCGCCAGCAGCCCCCGCGGAGCGGGAGTCGAGCAGTACTTC.

The chain recombines TRBV11-3 with TRBJ1-1; tentative D call: TRBD1 (6 bases). Germline V lookup: CDR1 SGHNT, CDR2 YENEEA. Trimming took off 5 bases at V and 1 base at J, with 11 bases between the two ends. This CDR3 spans 14 amino acids. CDR3 sequence reads: CASSPRTANTEAFF. The CDR3 DNA reads as TGTGCCAGCAGCCCTCGGACAGCGAACACTGAAGCTTTCTTT.